A single sample is the source of the 27 T cell receptor beta chains below, sequenced in a study of shared clonotypes between healthy human individuals. Generated by immunoSEQ multiplex PCR, the TCRdb table keeps only in-frame clones and is missing some. The repertoire holds some 2,000,000 clones, about 95% seen once, with roughly 1% in the top ten. Terminally differentiated effector memory CD45RA+ cells were excluded by CCR7 positive selection of CD45RO-negative cells. The sample comprised naive CD8+ T cells sorted from blood. Source of these receptors: a man aged 18 to 29 in good health.

The DNA for the CDR3 is TGTGCCAGTAGTATGGGACTAGCGGACTACGAGCAGTACTTC. This sequence encodes CASSMGLADYEQYF. The chain has TRBV19 and TRBJ2-7; TRBD2 matches at 11 bases. The CDR3 has 14 amino acids. V was clipped by 3 bases and J by 3 bases; unmatched bases: 1. From germline, CDR1 is LNHDA and CDR2 SQIVND (reference sequence).

CDR3 sequence: CASSLLHSNQPQHF. DNA for the CDR3: TGTGCCAGCAGTTTACTACATAGCAATCAGCCCCAGCATTTT. V usage is TRBV27 and J usage is TRBJ1-5; D is unclear. CDR1 is MNHEY and CDR2 is SMNVEV in the germline V gene (reference sequence). This CDR3 contains 14 residues. Trimming cost V 2 bases and J 0 bases, with 5 bases left between them.

The V call is TRBV6-5, the J call TRBJ1-1; D might be TRBD1 (5 bases). CDR1 and CDR2 from the germline V gene are MNHEY and SVGAGI. Trimming removed 8 bases from V and 1 base from J, with 11 bases in between. This CDR3 has 13 amino acids. CDR3 DNA sequence: TGTGCCAGCGCACTGACAGAGAACACTGAAGCTTTCTTT. Encoded protein: CASALTENTEAFF.

The rearrangement joins TRBV27 to TRBJ1-3; no definite D call. The CDR3 has 14 amino acids. With 3 bases removed from V and 2 bases from J, the gap between germline ends came to 8 bases. Germline CDR1 is MNHEY and CDR2 is SMNVEV (reference sequence). The CDR3 DNA follows: TGTGCCAGCAGTTTGGATGGGGCTGGAAACACCATATATTTT. Its translation: CASSLDGAGNTIYF.

This clone showed up just once. The chain employs TRBV2 and TRBJ2-7; 7 bases agree with TRBD1. Germline V lookup: CDR1 SNHLY, CDR2 FYNNEI. Losses at the gene ends were 5 bases for V and 1 base for J; bases not matched to a gene: 5. This CDR3 has 14 residues. CDR3 nucleotide sequence: TGTGCCAGCAGTCTTTCAGGGGGTTCCTACGAGCAGTACTTC. Protein sequence: CASSLSGGSYEQYF.

J is TRBJ1-1 and V is TRBV28, with D possibly matching TRBD1 (6 bases). From germline, CDR1 is MDHEN and CDR2 SYDVKM. The CDR3 covers 16 residues. The V gene lost 5 bases and the J gene lost 0 bases, with 16 bases spanning the gap. The CDR3 reads CASSPRTATLNTEAFF. The CDR3 nucleotides read TGTGCCAGCAGTCCACGGACAGCTACCTTGAACACTGAAGCTTTCTTT.

The chain recombines TRBV6-1 with TRBJ2-7; D might be TRBD2 (7 bases). The length of the CDR3 is 16 residues. V dropped 1 base and J dropped 3 bases, with 16 bases sitting between them. Germline lookup yields CDR1 MNHNS and CDR2 SASEGT. The CDR3 here is CASSEGEGGLGYEQYF. In DNA form, the CDR3 reads TGTGCCAGCAGTGAAGGTGAGGGGGGGCTAGGCTACGAGCAGTACTTC.

The chain recombines TRBV5-4 with TRBJ2-5; D possibly corresponds to TRBD2 (6 bases). Trimming took off 6 bases at V and 5 bases at J, with 17 bases between the two ends. The CDR3 totals 14 residues. Germline lookup yields CDR1 SGHNT and CDR2 YYREEE (reference sequence). The CDR3 sequence: CASTFWGDEETQYF. The CDR3 bases are TGTGCCAGCACCTTTTGGGGGGATGAGGAGACCCAGTACTTC.

The CDR3 protein is CASSLGAETEETQYF. CDR3 bases: TGTGCCAGCAGCTTAGGTGCAGAAACAGAAGAGACCCAGTACTTC. V and J are TRBV7-2 and TRBJ2-5; D is undetermined. Deletions cut 1 base from V and 3 bases from J, with 12 bases between. The CDR3 spans 15 residues. CDR1 is SGHTA, CDR2 FQGNSA, per germline.

The chain uses TRBV5-6 and TRBJ2-7, with TRBD2 as a possible D gene (6 bases). V lost 0 bases and J 4 bases, leaving 11 bases between the germline ends. This CDR3 spans 14 amino acids. Germline V lookup: CDR1 SGHDT, CDR2 YYEEEE. In DNA, the CDR3 is TGTGCCAGCAGCTTGGTAGGGGAGGCGTACGAGCAGTACTTC. Translating it yields CASSLVGEAYEQYF.

A word on this clone: Other DNA sequences from this sample encode an identical CDR3 as well. The CDR3 sequence is CASSQDLYNEQFF. DNA of the CDR3: TGCGCCAGCAGCCAAGACCTATACAATGAGCAGTTCTTC. The chain has TRBV4-1 and TRBJ2-1; D call uncertain. CDR1 MGHRA and CDR2 YSYEKL come from the germline V gene. There are 13 residues in the CDR3. Trimming shortened V by 0 bases and J by 4 bases, and 4 bases separated the two germline ends.

The rearrangement joins TRBV7-8 to TRBJ1-3; no firm D call. The V gene lost 4 bases and the J gene lost 0 bases, with 4 bases spanning the gap. The CDR3 loop spans 13 amino acids. In germline, CDR1 is SGHVS, CDR2 FQNEAQ. This chain's CDR3 is CASSYSSGNTIYF. The CDR3, as DNA: TGTGCCAGCAGCTACAGCTCTGGAAACACCATATATTTT.

This rearrangement joins TRBV5-1 to TRBJ2-7; D call uncertain. Trimming removed 1 base at V and 1 base at J, with 9 bases between. This CDR3 contains 14 residues. CDR1 SGHRS and CDR2 YFSETQ come from the germline V gene. The CDR3 DNA sequence: TGCGCCAGCAGCTTGAGGTCCGATTCCTACGAGCAGTACTTC. This sequence encodes CASSLRSDSYEQYF.

CDR3: CASNREDTGELFF. The CDR3 coding sequence is TGTGCCAGCAATAGGGAGGACACCGGGGAGCTGTTTTTT. The chain combines TRBV27 with TRBJ2-2; a weak D match, TRBD2 (6 bases). The CDR3 sequence is 13 residues long. The germline gives CDR1 MNHEY, CDR2 SMNVEV (reference sequence). V dropped 7 bases and J dropped 3 bases, with 9 bases sitting between them.

The chain links TRBV27 to TRBJ1-5, with D perhaps matching TRBD1 (5 bases). Germline loops: CDR1 MNHEY, CDR2 SMNVEV (reference sequence). The CDR3 has 20 amino acids. Trimming removed 2 bases at V and 2 bases at J, with 25 bases between. This chain's CDR3 is CASSLIGAGRNVIGNQPQHF. In DNA, the CDR3 is TGTGCCAGCAGTTTAATCGGCGCAGGGAGGAATGTGATCGGCAATCAGCCCCAGCATTTT.

The chain carries TRBV7-9 and TRBJ1-3; no clear D gene. V dropped 2 bases and J dropped 2 bases, with 4 bases sitting between them. Germline CDR1 and CDR2: SEHNR and FQNEAQ (reference sequence). CDR3 size: 13 residues. DNA for the CDR3: TGTGCCAGCAGCTTACAGCCTGGAAACACCATATATTTT. Its translation: CASSLQPGNTIYF.

The chain is built from TRBV6-5 and TRBJ1-4; TRBD1 might be the D (6 bases). Trimming cost V 0 bases and J 5 bases, with 10 bases left between them. The CDR3 length is 15 residues. Germline V lookup: CDR1 MNHEY, CDR2 SVGAGI. The CDR3 coding sequence is TGTGCCAGCAGTTACTCAGGGGGGTTGAATGAAAAACTGTTTTTT. Translating gives CASSYSGGLNEKLFF.

The V call is TRBV11-2, the J call TRBJ2-7; D is perhaps TRBD1 (6 bases). Germline V CDR1 and CDR2: SGHAT, FQNNGV. V lost 3 bases to trimming and J lost 1 base, with 16 bases between them. The CDR3 sequence is 16 residues long. CDR3 DNA: TGTGCCAGCAGCTTCCCGCAGGGGCTAAAGTCCTACGAGCAGTACTTC. It yields the protein CASSFPQGLKSYEQYF. The entire variable domain, with the rest obtained from reference TRBV11-2 and TRBJ2-7, is as follows: EAGVAQSPRYKIIEKRQSVAFWCNPISGHATLYWYQQILGQGPKLLIQFQNNGVVDDSQLPKDRFSAERLKGVDSTLKIQPAKLEDSAVYLCASSFPQGLKSYEQYFGPGTRLTVT.

This clone appeared once. The CDR3 nucleotides are TGTGCCAGCAGTTACTCGAATGGTTACCCCTACGAGCAGTACTTC. As protein: CASSYSNGYPYEQYF. The chain couples TRBV6-5 to TRBJ2-7; D is uncertain. V lost 0 bases to trimming and J lost 2 bases, with 11 bases between them. This CDR3 spans 15 amino acids. CDR1 and CDR2 from the germline V gene are MNHEY and SVGAGI.

This clone was counted a single time. Here the CDR3 DNA reads TGTGCCAGCAGCTTAGAAGGGGGCGCGTTCACCGAGCAGTACTTC. This encodes CASSLEGGAFTEQYF. The V gene is TRBV7-9, the J gene TRBJ2-7; 7 nucleotides match TRBD1. CDR1 is SEHNR, CDR2 FQNEAQ, per germline (reference sequence). The CDR3 length is 15 residues. V was clipped by 1 base and J by 6 bases; unmatched bases: 9.

The gene calls are TRBV5-4 and TRBJ1-6; D call uncertain. The germline V gene has CDR1 SGHNT and CDR2 YYREEE (reference sequence). Trimming left V 0 bases short and J 4 bases short, with 8 bases between. The CDR3 contains 15 residues. The CDR3 sequence: CASSLASDYNSPLHF. The CDR3 DNA reads TGTGCCAGCAGCTTGGCCAGCGATTATAATTCACCCCTCCACTTT.

The V call is TRBV28, the J call TRBJ1-5, with a possible D match to TRBD1 (5 bases). Germline V gene sequence: CDR1 MDHEN, CDR2 SYDVKM. The CDR3 totals 15 residues. V was cut by 7 bases and J by 0 bases, with 13 bases left in between. The CDR3: CASTLAGLSNQPQHF. The CDR3 bases are TGTGCCAGCACCCTAGCAGGGCTTAGCAATCAGCCCCAGCATTTT.

This chain joins TRBV2 and TRBJ2-7; 7 bases align to TRBD1. The CDR3 sequence is 14 residues long. Germline V CDR1 and CDR2: SNHLY, FYNNEI. J lost 2 bases, V lost 3 bases, and 4 bases had no gene match. DNA for the CDR3: TGTGCCAGCAGTGACCGGGACAGCACCTACGAGCAGTACTTC. As protein: CASSDRDSTYEQYF.

The V and J genes are TRBV7-9 and TRBJ2-1; either TRBD1 or TRBD2 may supply D (7 bases each). The CDR3 length is 17 residues. With 2 bases removed from V and 4 bases from J, the gap between germline ends came to 18 bases. Germline V gene data show CDR1 as SEHNR and CDR2 as FQNEAQ (reference sequence). CDR3 bases: TGTGCCAGCAGCTTAAGGCTAGGGGAGGGGGCATACAATGAGCAGTTCTTC. Encoded protein: CASSLRLGEGAYNEQFF. Full variable domain (remainder filled in from reference TRBV7-9 and TRBJ2-1): DTGVSQNPRHKITKRGQNVTFRCDPISEHNRLYWYRQTLGQGPEFLTYFQNEAQLEKSRLLSDRFSAERPKGSFSTLEIQRTEQGDSAMYLCASSLRLGEGAYNEQFFGPGTRLTVL.

The chain recombines TRBV19 with TRBJ1-1, with D perhaps matching TRBD1 (5 bases). The germline V gene encodes CDR1 LNHDA and CDR2 SQIVND (reference sequence). Deletions cut 3 bases from V and 3 bases from J, with 11 bases between. This CDR3 is 14 amino acids long. CDR3 residues: CASSIWGTDTEAFF. The CDR3 nucleotides read TGTGCCAGTAGTATCTGGGGGACGGACACTGAAGCTTTCTTT. The whole variable domain, filled in from reference TRBV19 and TRBJ1-1, reads DGGITQSPKYLFRKEGQNVTLSCEQNLNHDAMYWYRQDPGQGLRLIYYSQIVNDFQKGDIAEGYSVSREKKESFPLTVTSAQKNPTAFYLCASSIWGTDTEAFFGQGTRLTVV.

V and J are TRBV27 and TRBJ2-3; the D is unclear. V shed 3 bases and J shed 0 bases, with 10 bases lying between them. CDR3 length equals 15 residues. Germline CDR1 MNHEY, CDR2 SMNVEV (reference sequence). The CDR3: CASSFGYSSTDTQYF. DNA of the CDR3: TGTGCCAGCAGTTTTGGGTACTCTAGCACAGATACGCAGTATTTT.

V gene TRBV27 combines with J gene TRBJ1-2; D uncertain. The CDR3 has 16 amino acids. Per the germline V gene, CDR1 is MNHEY and CDR2 is SMNVEV (reference sequence). The V end lost 5 bases, the J end lost 2 bases, and 18 bases lay between the germline ends. This CDR3 is CASSPSVGFFNYGYTF. CDR3 DNA: TGTGCCAGCAGTCCCTCGGTTGGGTTTTTCAACTATGGCTACACCTTC.